Listed here is a single TCR beta chain. This entry comes from a study of control samples from healthy donors and cancer patients. The assay was immunoSEQ multiplex PCR, and TCRdb's table has in-frame clones only and misses some. The sample consists of fewer than 150,000 clones, approximately 89% of them appearing once. V gave up 6 bases and J gave up 2 bases, with 12 bases separating them. Germline CDR1 reads SQVTM; CDR2 reads ANQGSEA. There are 13 residues in the CDR3. The chain links TRBV29-1 to TRBJ2-3, with D tentatively TRBD1 or TRBD2 (7 bases each). The sequenced sample was blood. The receptor's source is a man younger than 35 in good health. The CDR3 nucleotides read TGCAGCGTCCAGGGGGGGGCCACAGATACGCAGTATTTT. This sequence encodes CSVQGGATDTQYF.